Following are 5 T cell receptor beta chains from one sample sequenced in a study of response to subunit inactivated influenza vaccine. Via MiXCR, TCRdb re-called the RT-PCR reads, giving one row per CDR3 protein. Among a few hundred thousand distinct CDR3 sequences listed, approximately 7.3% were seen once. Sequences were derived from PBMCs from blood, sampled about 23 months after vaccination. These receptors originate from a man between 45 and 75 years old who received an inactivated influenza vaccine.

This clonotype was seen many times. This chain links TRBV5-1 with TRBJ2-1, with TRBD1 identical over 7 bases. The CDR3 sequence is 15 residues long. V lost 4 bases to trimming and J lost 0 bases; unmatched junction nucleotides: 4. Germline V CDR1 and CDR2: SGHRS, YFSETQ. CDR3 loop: CASSLEGASYNEQFF. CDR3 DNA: TGCGCCAGCAGCCTCGAGGGGGCCTCCTACAATGAGCAGTTCTTC. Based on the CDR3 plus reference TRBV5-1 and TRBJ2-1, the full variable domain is KAGVTQTPRYLIKTRGQQVTLSCSPISGHRSVSWYQQTPGQGLQFLFEYFSETQRNKGNFPGRFSGRQFSNSRSEMNVSTLELGDSALYLCASSLEGASYNEQFFGPGTRLTVL.

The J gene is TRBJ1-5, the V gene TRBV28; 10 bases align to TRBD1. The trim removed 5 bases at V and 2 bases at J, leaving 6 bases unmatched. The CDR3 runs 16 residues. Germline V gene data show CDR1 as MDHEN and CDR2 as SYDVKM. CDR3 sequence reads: CASSMYGTGGNQPQHF. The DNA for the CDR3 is TGTGCCAGCAGTATGTACGGGACAGGGGGCAATCAGCCCCAGCATTTT. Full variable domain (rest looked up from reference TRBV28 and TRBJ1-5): DVKVTQSSRYLVKRTGEKVFLECVQDMDHENMFWYRQDPGLGLRLIYFSYDVKMKEKGDIPEGYSVSREKKERFSLILESASTNQTSMYLCASSMYGTGGNQPQHFGDGTRLSIL.

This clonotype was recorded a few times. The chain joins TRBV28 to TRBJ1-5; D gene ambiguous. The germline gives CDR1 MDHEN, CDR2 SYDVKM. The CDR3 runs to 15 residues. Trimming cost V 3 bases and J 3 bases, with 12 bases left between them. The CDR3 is CASSFGKSYNQPQHF. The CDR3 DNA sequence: TGTGCCAGCAGTTTTGGCAAGTCCTACAATCAGCCCCAGCATTTT.

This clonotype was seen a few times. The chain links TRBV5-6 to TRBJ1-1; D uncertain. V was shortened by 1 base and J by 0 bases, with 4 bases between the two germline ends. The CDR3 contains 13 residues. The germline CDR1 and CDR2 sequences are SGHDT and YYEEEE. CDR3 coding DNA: TGTGCCAGCAGCTTGAATGTGAACACTGAAGCTTTCTTT. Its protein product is CASSLNVNTEAFF.

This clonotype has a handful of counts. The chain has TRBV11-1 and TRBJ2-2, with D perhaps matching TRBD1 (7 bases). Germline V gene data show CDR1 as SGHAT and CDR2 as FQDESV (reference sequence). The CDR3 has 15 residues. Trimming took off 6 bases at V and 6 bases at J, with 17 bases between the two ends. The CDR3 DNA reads TGTGCCAGCAGGAGAAACAGGGGACTGGCCGGGGAGCTGTTTTTT. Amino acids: CASRRNRGLAGELFF.